The clone carrying this T cell receptor beta chain was detected only a few times. Its antigen remains unidentified. CD8+CD57+ cell expansion, shown by flow cytometry, had occurred in the patients selected for sequencing. Severe acquired aplastic anemia was present in every patient. None of the patients had been given any therapy when their blood was sampled. This record belongs to a study of CD8+CD57+ T cells in acquired aplastic anemia. Study-wide context: Yields of DNA that came from sorted CD4+ and CD8+ cells averaged roughly 3 ug.

Whole-study findings and limits: Overlapping CD8+ CDR3 repertoires of patients and controls contained nearly 30 shared sequences.

The CDR3 extends over 14 amino acids. Trimming cost V 1 base and J 2 bases, with 9 bases left between them. The V gene's germline CDR1 is SGHRS and CDR2 YFSETQ. Profiling of TCR beta VDJ combinations and CDR3 sequences used genomic DNA as template. TCRdb independently ran MiXCR on the reads; one entry per CDR3 protein. The repertoire holds fewer than 250,000 distinct CDR3 sequences, roughly 50% seen once, with about 20% in the top ten. This TCR was recovered from a human donor with aplastic anemia. The sequencing input was sorted CD4+, CD8+, or CD8+CD57+ T cells (not recorded which) from PBMCs. The chain joins TRBV5-1 to TRBJ2-5; no firm D call. For the CDR3, the DNA is TGCGCCAGCAGCTTGCAGAACCGTCAAGAGACCCAGTACTTC. Its protein is CASSLQNRQETQYF. Using reference TRBV5-1 and TRBJ2-5 for the parts outside the CDR3, the full variable domain is KAGVTQTPRYLIKTRGQQVTLSCSPISGHRSVSWYQQTPGQGLQFLFEYFSETQRNKGNFPGRFSGRQFSNSRSEMNVSTLELGDSALYLCASSLQNRQETQYFGPGTRLLVL.